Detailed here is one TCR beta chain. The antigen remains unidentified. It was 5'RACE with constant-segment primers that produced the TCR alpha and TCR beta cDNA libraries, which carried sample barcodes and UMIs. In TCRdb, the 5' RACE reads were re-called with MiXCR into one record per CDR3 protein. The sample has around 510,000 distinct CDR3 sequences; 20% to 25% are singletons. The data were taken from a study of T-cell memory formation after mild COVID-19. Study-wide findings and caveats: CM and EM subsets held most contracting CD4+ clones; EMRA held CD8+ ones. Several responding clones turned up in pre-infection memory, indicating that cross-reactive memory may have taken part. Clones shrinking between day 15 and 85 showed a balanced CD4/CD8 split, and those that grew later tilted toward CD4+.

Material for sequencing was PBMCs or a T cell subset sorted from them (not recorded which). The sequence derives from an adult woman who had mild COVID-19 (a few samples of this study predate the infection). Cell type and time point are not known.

DNA of the CDR3: TGCAGCGTTGAGGAGACAGGTCAGATCACAGATACGCAGTATTTT. As protein: CSVEETGQITDTQYF. The chain links TRBV29-1 to TRBJ2-3; TRBD1 is a possible D gene (6 bases). V dropped 3 bases and J dropped 2 bases, with 15 bases sitting between them. CDR3 length: 15 amino acids. Germline values: CDR1 SQVTM, CDR2 ANQGSEA.